The rows below give T cell receptor beta chains drawn from one sample of a study of CD8 T cells in Susac syndrome. Using its own MiXCR run on the immunoSEQ multiplex PCR reads, TCRdb lists one record per CDR3 protein. The sample lists 200,000 or so distinct CDR3 sequences, about 96% occurring once. The specimen was CD4+ T cells from PBMCs. These TCRs come from a human donor with multiple sclerosis. Both conserved end residues are part of each CDR3. The order of the fields is D gene, J gene, V gene, clone size, CDR3 DNA, CDR3 protein. The D gene is left open where the match is weak. Clone size is shown for a subset of rows, as once, few, many or a class of expanded clone.

TRBD2,TRBJ2-7,TRBV6-2/TRBV6-3,.,TGTGCCAGCTCGTCTAGCGGCCCGTACGAGCAGTACTTC,CASSSSGPYEQYF
.,TRBJ2-3,TRBV7-6,.,TGTGCCAGCAGCGCGACTAGCCCAGGGGCCACAGATACGCAGTATTTT,CASSATSPGATDTQYF
.,TRBJ2-2,TRBV27,.,TGTGTTTCGCAACACGTTTTCACCGGGGAGCTGTTTTTT,CVSQHVFTGELFF
.,TRBJ1-2,TRBV19,.,TGTGCCAGTAGTCACCTCGGCGGTGGCTACACCTTC,CASSHLGGGYTF
.,TRBJ1-1,TRBV5-1,.,TGCGCCAGCAGCTTGCAGACTAACACTGAAGCTTTCTTT,CASSLQTNTEAFF
.,TRBJ2-6,TRBV2,.,TGTGCCATCTCTGGGGCCAACGTCCTGACTTTC,CAISGANVLTF
.,TRBJ1-6,TRBV25-1,.,TGTGCCAGCAGTGAATACGGGTGGTCCTATAATTCACCCCTCCACTTT,CASSEYGWSYNSPLHF
.,TRBJ2-7,TRBV30,.,TGTGCCTGGAGCGCGGACGGGATCGGGCAGTACTTC,CAWSADGIGQYF
.,TRBJ2-2,TRBV20-1,.,TGCAGTGCTCCCCCAGCAGGGGAGTACACCGGGGAGCTGTTTTTT,CSAPPAGEYTGELFF
.,TRBJ2-1,TRBV24-1,.,TGTGCCACCAGTACGAACAGGGACCCCTCCTACAATGAGCAGTTCTTC,CATSTNRDPSYNEQFF
TRBD1,TRBJ1-1,TRBV25-1,.,TGTGCCAGCAGAACAGGGGTGAACACTGAAGCTTTCTTT,CASRTGVNTEAFF
.,TRBJ2-3,TRBV12-5,.,TGTGCTAGTGGTCGCTTGCCAGATACGCAGTATTTT,CASGRLPDTQYF
.,TRBJ1-2,TRBV3-1,.,TGTGCCAGCAGCCGAGACGTCGGGGTTTATGGCTACACCTTC,CASSRDVGVYGYTF
TRBD2,TRBJ2-1,TRBV20-1,.,TGCAGTGCTGCGCCTAGCGGGGACAATGAGCAGTTCTTC,CSAAPSGDNEQFF
.,TRBJ2-2,TRBV3-1,once,TGTGCCAGCAGCCACCCGCCCGGGGAGCTGTTTTTT,CASSHPPGELFF
TRBD1,TRBJ1-6,TRBV27,.,TGTGCCAGCAGTTTAGGCAGGACAGGGAATTCACCCCTCCACTTT,CASSLGRTGNSPLHF
.,TRBJ1-1,TRBV3-1,few,TGTGCCAGCAGCCTTGGTGCGACTGAAGCTTTCTTT,CASSLGATEAFF
.,TRBJ2-1,TRBV29-1,.,TGCAGCGTGGGACAGACTAGCTCCTACAATGAGCAGTTCTTC,CSVGQTSSYNEQFF
TRBD2,TRBJ2-5,TRBV20-1,.,TGCAGTGCTCCCCGGTCGGGGGGACTTCGGGAGACCCAGTACTTC,CSAPRSGGLRETQYF
TRBD1,TRBJ2-1,TRBV5-1,.,TGCGCCAGCAGCGGCGGGACAGGGGACAATGAGCAGTTCTTC,CASSGGTGDNEQFF
.,TRBJ2-1,TRBV20-1,.,TGCAGTGCCCACCCCCGATTAGAGTCTAATGAGCAGTTCTTC,CSAHPRLESNEQFF
.,TRBJ2-7,TRBV30,.,TGTGCCTGGAGTCTCCTCTACGAGCAGTACTTC,CAWSLLYEQYF
TRBD2,TRBJ2-1,TRBV29-1,.,TGCAGCGCTACGACTAGCACCGCCGCCAATGAGCAGTTCTTC,CSATTSTAANEQFF
.,TRBJ2-3,TRBV7-9,.,TGTGCCAGCAGGGCTAGCGCCACAGATACGCAGTATTTT,CASRASATDTQYF